Listed below are T cell receptor beta chains from one sample, sequenced in a study of T-cell reconstitution after alpha-beta-depleted transplantation in children. TCRdb re-called the PCR reads with MiXCR, one entry per CDR3 protein. The sample has approximately 250,000 distinct CDR3 sequences, approximately 9.9% seen once. The sample here was PBMCs from the stem cell graft donor, taken from the stem cell graft. The receptors come from a human donor who donated a stem cell graft to a child with SCID. The CDR3 runs from the conserved cysteine through the conserved F or W. Each record gives: V gene, clone size, D gene, J gene, CDR3 protein, CDR3 DNA. D genes are given only for firm matches. The size field is filled for only some rows; it gives once, few, many or a size class.

TRBV12-3/TRBV12-4,many,-,TRBJ1-2,CASSHIPYGYTF,TGTGCCAGCAGTCATATCCCTTATGGCTACACCTTC
TRBV29-1,many,-,TRBJ2-2,CSVEDKGLAGELFF,TGCAGCGTTGAAGATAAAGGGCTGGCCGGGGAGCTGTTTTTT
TRBV15,many,-,TRBJ2-3,CATSAQYRGDTQYF,TGTGCCACCAGCGCGCAATATAGGGGAGATACGCAGTATTTT
TRBV12-3/TRBV12-4,many,-,TRBJ2-5,CASSFGVAWETQYF,TGTGCCAGCAGTTTTGGGGTAGCGTGGGAGACCCAGTACTTC
TRBV5-6,many,TRBD1,TRBJ1-1,CASSSKGQGSTEAFF,TGTGCCAGCAGCTCTAAAGGACAGGGGAGCACTGAAGCTTTCTTT
TRBV11-2,many,TRBD1,TRBJ1-5,CASSLDGQDNQPQHF,TGTGCCAGCAGCTTAGATGGACAGGATAATCAGCCCCAGCATTTT
TRBV2,many,TRBD1,TRBJ1-1,CASSRQGANTEAFF,TGTGCCAGCAGTCGACAGGGGGCAAACACTGAAGCTTTCTTT
TRBV12-3/TRBV12-4,many,TRBD1,TRBJ1-2,CASSLDSFKDRGGTEEKPYGYTF,TGTGCCAGCAGTTTAGACAGTTTTAAGGACAGGGGCGGGACAGAAGAAAAACCCTATGGCTACACCTTC
TRBV27,many,-,TRBJ1-2,CASSFSGSNYGYTF,TGTGCCAGCAGTTTTTCAGGGAGTAACTATGGCTACACCTTC
TRBV7-3,many,-,TRBJ1-2,CASSLQQGAGYTF,TGTGCCAGCAGCTTACAGCAGGGTGCCGGCTACACCTTC
TRBV7-9,many,-,TRBJ1-1,CASSLGPGAGFITEAFF,TGTGCCAGCAGCTTAGGCCCAGGGGCAGGGTTTATCACTGAAGCTTTCTTT
TRBV28,few,-,TRBJ1-1,CASTPSQGYTEAFF,TGTGCCAGCACACCTAGTCAGGGCTACACTGAAGCTTTCTTT
TRBV6-2/TRBV6-3,-,TRBD2,TRBJ2-3,CASSRTSGGTDTQYF,TGTGCCAGCAGCCGGACTAGCGGGGGCACAGATACGCAGTATTTT
TRBV12-3/TRBV12-4,many,TRBD1,TRBJ2-2,CASSSGSGGGTGELFF,TGTGCCAGCAGTTCGGGGTCAGGGGGCGGGACCGGGGAGCTGTTTTTT
TRBV10-1,many,-,TRBJ2-7,CASSVARRSYEQYF,TGCGCCAGCAGTGTAGCCCGTAGGTCCTACGAGCAGTACTTC
TRBV12-3/TRBV12-4,many,-,TRBJ2-4,CASSLGNIQYF,TGTGCCAGCAGTTTAGGAAACATTCAGTACTTC
TRBV4-2,many,TRBD2,TRBJ2-1,CASSQDWEGSGGNEQFF,TGTGCCAGCAGCCAAGATTGGGAGGGTAGCGGGGGCAATGAGCAGTTCTTC
TRBV12-3/TRBV12-4,many,-,TRBJ1-1,CASSRDGTEAFF,TGTGCCAGCAGCCGAGATGGGACTGAAGCTTTCTTT
TRBV7-2,many,-,TRBJ2-3,CASSPPGNTDTQYF,TGTGCCAGCAGCCCACCAGGGAACACAGATACGCAGTATTTT
TRBV20-1,many,TRBD1,TRBJ1-2,CSASDRGRNYGYTF,TGCAGTGCGTCAGACAGGGGGCGAAACTATGGCTACACCTTC
TRBV18,-,-,TRBJ1-6,CASTQGFGSPLHF,TGTGCCAGCACCCAGGGATTTGGTTCACCCCTCCACTTT
TRBV12-3/TRBV12-4,many,TRBD1,TRBJ2-2,CASSFGTARNTGELFF,TGTGCCAGCAGTTTCGGGACAGCGCGGAACACCGGGGAGCTGTTTTTT
TRBV20-1,many,-,TRBJ1-1,CSARTVQNTEAFF,TGCAGTGCTAGGACCGTACAGAACACTGAAGCTTTCTTT
TRBV2,-,-,TRBJ2-3,CASEDRFGNTQYF,TGTGCCAGCGAAGACAGGTTCGGGAATACGCAGTATTTT
TRBV12-3/TRBV12-4,many,-,TRBJ2-1,CASRSGSSYNEQFF,TGTGCCAGCAGAAGCGGAAGCTCCTACAATGAGCAGTTCTTC
TRBV11-2,many,-,TRBJ2-1,CASSLEGSLYNEQFF,TGTGCCAGCAGCTTAGAGGGGAGCCTCTACAATGAGCAGTTCTTC
TRBV7-9,many,-,TRBJ1-1,CASSSGGRNTEAFF,TGTGCCAGCTCATCGGGCGGAAGGAACACTGAAGCTTTCTTT
TRBV20-1,many,-,TRBJ2-7,CSASDHSGFYEQYF,TGCAGTGCTTCAGATCACAGCGGATTCTACGAGCAGTACTTC
TRBV4-1,once,-,TRBJ1-4,CASSHNARPDRKLFF,TGCGCCAGCAGCCACAACGCCAGGCCGGACAGAAAACTGTTTTTT
TRBV10-3,many,-,TRBJ1-1,CAIRELVGTEAFF,TGTGCCATCAGGGAGCTTGTGGGCACTGAAGCTTTCTTT
TRBV19,-,-,TRBJ2-7,CASTPRGSREQYF,TGTGCCAGTACCCCGAGAGGGAGTCGCGAGCAGTACTTC
TRBV7-9,many,-,TRBJ1-4,CASSLTQSNEKLFF,TGTGCCAGCAGCTTAACACAGTCTAATGAAAAACTGTTTTTT
TRBV5-4,-,TRBD1,TRBJ2-1,CASSLEPGQGGDEQFF,TGTGCCAGCAGCTTGGAGCCGGGACAGGGTGGGGATGAGCAGTTCTTC
TRBV15,-,-,TRBJ1-1,CATSRGTRRLNTEAFF,TGTGCCACCAGCAGAGGTACAAGACGACTGAACACTGAAGCTTTCTTT
TRBV7-9,many,TRBD1,TRBJ1-1,CASSSGQGLYTEAFF,TGTGCCAGCAGCTCCGGACAGGGTTTATACACTGAAGCTTTCTTT
TRBV5-1,few,-,TRBJ2-3,CASSLVQGTDTQYF,TGCGCCAGCAGCTTGGTTCAGGGCACAGATACGCAGTATTTT
TRBV7-3,-,-,TRBJ1-1,CASSFQEGTEAFF,TGTGCCAGCAGCTTTCAGGAAGGAACTGAAGCTTTCTTT
TRBV9,many,-,TRBJ1-2,CASSVGGRETYGYTF,TGTGCCAGCAGCGTAGGGGGCAGGGAGACCTATGGCTACACCTTC
TRBV6-2/TRBV6-3,many,TRBD2,TRBJ2-1,CASSYGAGEAYNEQFF,TGTGCCAGCAGTTACGGGGCGGGAGAGGCCTACAATGAGCAGTTCTTC
TRBV18,many,-,TRBJ2-3,CASNRLIDTQYF,TGTGCCAGCAATCGACTGATCGATACGCAGTATTTT
TRBV4-1,many,-,TRBJ2-2,CASSQRGELFF,TGCGCCAGCAGCCAACGCGGGGAGCTGTTTTTT
TRBV5-1,many,-,TRBJ1-6,CASKRGGTDSPLHF,TGCGCCAGCAAGCGTGGGGGGACTGATTCACCCCTCCACTTT